The T cell receptor (beta chain) under discussion was sequenced for a study of PD-L1 blockade in urothelial cancer. Study summary: After treatment start, blood was analyzed at 3 weeks (second dose) and at 6 weeks. Notes on the study in general: Enhanced expansion of tumor-associated blood clones at 3 weeks characterized durable-benefit patients.

Comment on this clone: The target antigen is unknown. The same CDR3 arises from other DNA sequences in this sample as well.

Germline CDR1 reads SGHRS; CDR2 reads YFSETQ. The CDR3 is 16 residues long. V was pared by 2 bases and J by 5 bases, with 6 bases of the junction left unmatched. Time point reported: peripheral blood 6 weeks after treatment start. Sequencing was performed with immunoSEQ multiplex PCR; in TCRdb, only in-frame clones are kept and a portion is missing. The sample holds about 36,000 clones, approximately 84% seen once. The input for sequencing was PBMCs, taken around atezolizumab (anti-PD-L1) treatment. V and J are TRBV5-1 and TRBJ2-2; 10 bases align to TRBD2. The receptor's source is a man aged 40-50 years with urothelial cancer. For the CDR3, the DNA is TGCGCCAGCAGCTTAGGGCTAGCGGGAGTAACCGGGGAGCTGTTTTTT. It yields the protein CASSLGLAGVTGELFF.